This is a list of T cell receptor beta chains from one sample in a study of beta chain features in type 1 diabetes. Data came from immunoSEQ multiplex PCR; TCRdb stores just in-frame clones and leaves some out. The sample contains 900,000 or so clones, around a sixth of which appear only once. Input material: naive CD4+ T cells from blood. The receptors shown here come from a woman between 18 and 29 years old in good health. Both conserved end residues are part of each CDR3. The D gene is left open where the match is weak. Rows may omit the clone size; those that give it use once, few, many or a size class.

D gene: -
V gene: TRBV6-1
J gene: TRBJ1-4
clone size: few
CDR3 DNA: TGTGCCAGCAGTGAAACGCCATTGGGGAAACTGTTTTTT
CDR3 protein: CASSETPLGKLFF

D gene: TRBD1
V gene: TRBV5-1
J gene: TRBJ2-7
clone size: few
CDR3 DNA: TGCGCCAGCAGCCTAGGACAGGGGAAATACGAGCAGTACTTC
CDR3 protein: CASSLGQGKYEQYF

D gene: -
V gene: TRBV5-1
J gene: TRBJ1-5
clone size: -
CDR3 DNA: TGCGCCAGCAGCTTTAGTGGGGGGAGCAATCAGCCCCAGCATTTT
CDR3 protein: CASSFSGGSNQPQHF

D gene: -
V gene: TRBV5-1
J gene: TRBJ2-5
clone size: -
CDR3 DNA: TGCGCCAGCAGCTCTCCAGGGGTACAGGAGACCCAGTACTTC
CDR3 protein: CASSSPGVQETQYF

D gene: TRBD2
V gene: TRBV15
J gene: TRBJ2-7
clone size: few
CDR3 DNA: TGTGCCACCAGCGATAGCGGGCTCTCCTACGAGCAGTACTTC
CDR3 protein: CATSDSGLSYEQYF

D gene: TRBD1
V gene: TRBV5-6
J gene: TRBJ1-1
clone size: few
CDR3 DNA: TGTGCCAGCAGCCTGGGACAGAGGAACACTGAAGCTTTCTTT
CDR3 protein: CASSLGQRNTEAFF

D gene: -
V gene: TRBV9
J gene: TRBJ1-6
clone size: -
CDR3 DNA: TGTGCCAGCAGCGAAACAGGTCGGAGTTCACCCCTCCACTTT
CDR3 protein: CASSETGRSSPLHF

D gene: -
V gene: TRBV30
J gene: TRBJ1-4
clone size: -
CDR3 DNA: TGTGCCTGGAGTCATGGGGGGGAAACTAATGAAAAACTGTTTTTT
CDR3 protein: CAWSHGGETNEKLFF

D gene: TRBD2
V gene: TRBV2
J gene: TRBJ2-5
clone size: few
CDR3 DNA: TGTGCCAGCAGTGTTATTAGCGGGAGTGAGACCCAGTACTTC
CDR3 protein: CASSVISGSETQYF

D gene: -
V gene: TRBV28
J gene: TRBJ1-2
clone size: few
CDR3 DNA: TGTGCCAGCAGCACCCTACAAGGGGGGCTGGTGAGTAGGATCGGCTACACCTTC
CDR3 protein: CASSTLQGGLVSRIGYTF

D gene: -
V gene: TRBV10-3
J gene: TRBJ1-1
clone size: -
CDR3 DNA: TGTGCCATCAGTGAAGGGAGGGCTGAAGCTTTCTTT
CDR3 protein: CAISEGRAEAFF

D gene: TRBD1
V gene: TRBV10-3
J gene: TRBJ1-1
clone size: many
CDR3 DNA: TGTGCCATCAGTGGTAAGGGGGCGGACACTGAAGCTTTCTTT
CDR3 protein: CAISGKGADTEAFF

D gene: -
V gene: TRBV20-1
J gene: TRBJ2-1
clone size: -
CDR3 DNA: TGCAGTGCTAGAGATCGCAGTGAGCAGTTCTTC
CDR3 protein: CSARDRSEQFF

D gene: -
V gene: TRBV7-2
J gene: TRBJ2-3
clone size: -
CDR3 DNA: TGTGCCAGCAGCTTATACCGCGGCAACACAGATACGCAGTATTTT
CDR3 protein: CASSLYRGNTDTQYF

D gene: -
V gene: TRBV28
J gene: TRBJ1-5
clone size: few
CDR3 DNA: TGTGCCAGCAGCCAGGTCCCTCCTTTGGGTCAGCCCCAGCATTTT
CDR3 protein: CASSQVPPLGQPQHF

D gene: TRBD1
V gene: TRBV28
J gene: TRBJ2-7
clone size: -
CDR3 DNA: TGTGCCAGCAGTCCACCGGACAGGGTTAACGAGCAGTACTTC
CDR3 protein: CASSPPDRVNEQYF

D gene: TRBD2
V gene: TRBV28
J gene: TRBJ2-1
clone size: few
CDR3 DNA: TGTGCCAGCAGTTTGGACGGACTAGCGGGAAGGAGTGAGCAGTTCTTC
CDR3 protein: CASSLDGLAGRSEQFF

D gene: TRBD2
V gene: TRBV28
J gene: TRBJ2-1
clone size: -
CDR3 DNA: TGTGCCAGCATTACTGCTTCTAGCGGGAGAAATGAGCAGTTCTTC
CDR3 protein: CASITASSGRNEQFF

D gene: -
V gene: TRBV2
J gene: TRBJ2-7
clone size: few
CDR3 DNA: TGTGCCAGCAGTGAAGCCCTCACGAGCTCCTACGAGCAGTACTTC
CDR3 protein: CASSEALTSSYEQYF

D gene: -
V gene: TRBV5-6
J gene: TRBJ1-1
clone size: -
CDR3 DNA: TGTGCCAGCAGCTTATCAGCATACACTGAAGCTTTCTTT
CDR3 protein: CASSLSAYTEAFF

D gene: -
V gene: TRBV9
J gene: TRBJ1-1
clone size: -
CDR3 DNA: TGTGCCAGCAGTCAGGGAATGAGCACTGAAGCTTTCTTT
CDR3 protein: CASSQGMSTEAFF

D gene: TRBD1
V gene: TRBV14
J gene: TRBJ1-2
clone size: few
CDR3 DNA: TGTGCCAGCAGCCGGACAGGAGCCTATGGCTACACCTTC
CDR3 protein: CASSRTGAYGYTF

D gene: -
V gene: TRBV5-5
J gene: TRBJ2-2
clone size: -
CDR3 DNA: TGTGCCAGCAGCTTGTATAGCAGTTCGGGGGAGCTGTTTTTT
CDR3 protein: CASSLYSSSGELFF

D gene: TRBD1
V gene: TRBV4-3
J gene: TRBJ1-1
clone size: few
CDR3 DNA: TGCGCCAGCAGCCAAGATTACGGGACAGGGAACACTGAAGCTTTCTTT
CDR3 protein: CASSQDYGTGNTEAFF

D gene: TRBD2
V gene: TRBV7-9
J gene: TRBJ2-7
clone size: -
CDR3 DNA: TGTGCCAGCAGGGACGGACTAGTCAGAAATGGGGAGCAGTACTTC
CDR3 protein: CASRDGLVRNGEQYF

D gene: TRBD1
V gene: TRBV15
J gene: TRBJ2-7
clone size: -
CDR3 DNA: TGTGCCACCAGCAGGGACAGGGGTAACTACGAGCAGTACTTC
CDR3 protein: CATSRDRGNYEQYF

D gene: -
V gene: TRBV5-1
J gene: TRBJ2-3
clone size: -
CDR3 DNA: TGCGCCAGCAGCTTGGCACCTTACGGATCCACAGATACGCAGTATTTT
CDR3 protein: CASSLAPYGSTDTQYF

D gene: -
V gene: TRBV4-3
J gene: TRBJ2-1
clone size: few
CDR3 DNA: TGCGCCAGCAGCCACGGCTACGCGGGGGCATCCAATGAGCAGTTCTTC
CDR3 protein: CASSHGYAGASNEQFF

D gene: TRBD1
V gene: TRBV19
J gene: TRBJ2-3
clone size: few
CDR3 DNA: TGTGCCAGTAGCACCTCGGGACAGGGCGGCACAGATACGCAGTATTTT
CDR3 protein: CASSTSGQGGTDTQYF

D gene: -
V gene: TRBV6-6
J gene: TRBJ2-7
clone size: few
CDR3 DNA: TGTGCCAGCAAAAGGGACTCGGCTTACGAGCAGTACTTC
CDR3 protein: CASKRDSAYEQYF

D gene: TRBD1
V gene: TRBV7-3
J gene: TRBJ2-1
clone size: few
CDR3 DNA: TGTGCCAGCAGCTTATTCCAGGGGGCGGCCAATGAGCAGTTCTTC
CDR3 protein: CASSLFQGAANEQFF

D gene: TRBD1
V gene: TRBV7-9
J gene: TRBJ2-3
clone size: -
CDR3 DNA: TGTGCCAGCAGCTTAGAGTTTGGGCAGGGGGATTTGGATACGCAGTATTTT
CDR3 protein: CASSLEFGQGDLDTQYF

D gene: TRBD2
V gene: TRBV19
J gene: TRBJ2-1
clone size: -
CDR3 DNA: TGTGCCAGTAGTATAGTGGACGGCGGGAGAGGAAGGGAGCAGTTCTTC
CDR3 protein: CASSIVDGGRGREQFF

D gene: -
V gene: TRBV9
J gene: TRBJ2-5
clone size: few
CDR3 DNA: TGTGCCAGCAGCCCGTCTTCAGGTGGACGAAGAGAGACCCAGTACTTC
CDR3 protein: CASSPSSGGRRETQYF

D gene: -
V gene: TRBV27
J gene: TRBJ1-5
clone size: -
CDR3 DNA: TGTGCCAGCAGTTTTCAGGGGTATAGCAATCAGCCCCAGCATTTT
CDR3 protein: CASSFQGYSNQPQHF

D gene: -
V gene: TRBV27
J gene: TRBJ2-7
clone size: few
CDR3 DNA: TGTGCCAGCAGGGGCGGGGCTAGAAACGAGCAGTACTTC
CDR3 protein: CASRGGARNEQYF

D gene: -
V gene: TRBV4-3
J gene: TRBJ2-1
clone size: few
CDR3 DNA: TGCGCCAGCAGCCAAGGCCGCGGCGGGACAACCTACAATGAGCAGTTCTTC
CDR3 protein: CASSQGRGGTTYNEQFF

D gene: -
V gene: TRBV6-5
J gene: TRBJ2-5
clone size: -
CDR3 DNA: TGTGCCAGCAGTTACTCTCGTCTGGGGCGGGAGACCCAGTACTTC
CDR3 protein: CASSYSRLGRETQYF

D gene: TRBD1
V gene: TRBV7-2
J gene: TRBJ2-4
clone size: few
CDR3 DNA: TGTGCCAGCAGCCTCGTTGGGACAGTCGGGTACATTCAGTACTTC
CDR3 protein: CASSLVGTVGYIQYF

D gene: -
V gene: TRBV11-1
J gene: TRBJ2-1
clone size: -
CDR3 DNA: TGTGCCAGCAGCCGAGAGGGGTCCCTGGCTTACAATGAGCAGTTCTTC
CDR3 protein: CASSREGSLAYNEQFF

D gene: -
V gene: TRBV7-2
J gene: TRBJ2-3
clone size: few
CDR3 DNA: TGTGCCAGCAGCTTAGGGCGCTTCCCAGATACGCAGTATTTT
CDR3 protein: CASSLGRFPDTQYF

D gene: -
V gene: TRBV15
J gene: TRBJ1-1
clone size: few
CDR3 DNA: TGTGCCACCAGCAGAGGGGCCGGGCTTGCCCCTATTGGTGAAGCTTTCTTT
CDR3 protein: CATSRGAGLAPIGEAFF

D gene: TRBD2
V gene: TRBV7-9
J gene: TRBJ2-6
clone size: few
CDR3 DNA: TGTGCCAGCAGCCCACGGGGGAGGGGCTTCGGCGCTGGGGCCAACGTCCTGACTTTC
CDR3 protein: CASSPRGRGFGAGANVLTF

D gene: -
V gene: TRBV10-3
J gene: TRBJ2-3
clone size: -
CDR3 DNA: TGTGCCATCAGTGAGTCGAGGAGGGACAATACGCAGTATTTT
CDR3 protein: CAISESRRDNTQYF

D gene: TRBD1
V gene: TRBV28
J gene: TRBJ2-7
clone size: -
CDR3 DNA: TGTGCCAGCAGAGACAGGGGATACGAGCAGTACTTC
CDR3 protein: CASRDRGYEQYF

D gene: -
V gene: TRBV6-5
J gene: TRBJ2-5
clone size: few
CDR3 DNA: TGTGCCAGCAGTTACACCCTTGCGCCACAAGAGACCCAGTACTTC
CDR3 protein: CASSYTLAPQETQYF